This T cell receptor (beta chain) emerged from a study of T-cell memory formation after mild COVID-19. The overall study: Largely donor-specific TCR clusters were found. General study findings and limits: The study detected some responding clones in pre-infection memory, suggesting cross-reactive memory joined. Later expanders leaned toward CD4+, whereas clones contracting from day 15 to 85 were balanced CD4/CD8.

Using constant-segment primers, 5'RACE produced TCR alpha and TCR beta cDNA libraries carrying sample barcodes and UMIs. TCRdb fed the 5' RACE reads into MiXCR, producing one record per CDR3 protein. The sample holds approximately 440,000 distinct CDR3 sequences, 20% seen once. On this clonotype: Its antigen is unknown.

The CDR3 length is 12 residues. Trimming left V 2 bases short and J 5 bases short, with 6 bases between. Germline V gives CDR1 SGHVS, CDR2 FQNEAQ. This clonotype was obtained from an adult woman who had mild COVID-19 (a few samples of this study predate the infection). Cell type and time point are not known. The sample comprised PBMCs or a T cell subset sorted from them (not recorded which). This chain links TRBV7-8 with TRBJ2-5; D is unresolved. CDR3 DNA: TGTGCCAGCAGCTTAATCACCGAGACCCAGTACTTC. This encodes CASSLITETQYF. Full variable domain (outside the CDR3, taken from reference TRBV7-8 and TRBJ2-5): GAGVSQSPRYKVAKRGQDVALRCDPISGHVSLFWYQQALGQGPEFLTYFQNEAQLDKSGLPSDRFFAERPEGSVSTLKIQRTQQEDSAVYLCASSLITETQYFGPGTRLLVL.